Shown below are 25 T cell receptor beta chains from a single sample sequenced in a study. TCRdb re-analysed the RT-PCR reads in MiXCR, keeping a single row per CDR3 protein. The profile covers about 680,000 distinct CDR3 sequences, with approximately 15% appearing a single time and 3.6% taken by the ten largest. Sample: memory CD4+ T cells from blood. These receptors came from a female donor in good health, serving as a healthy control.

This clonotype has only a few counts. V gene TRBV28 combines with J gene TRBJ1-3; no definite D call. This CDR3 spans 14 amino acids. Germline V gene sequence: CDR1 MDHEN, CDR2 SYDVKM. The V end lost 8 bases, the J end lost 2 bases, and 13 bases lay between the germline ends. For the CDR3, the DNA is TGTGCCAGCCTGGAGATTAAGGCTGGAAACACCATATATTTT. Translated, it gives CASLEIKAGNTIYF.

Concerning this clonotype: The DNA is omitted, as the CDR3 cannot be located on it reliably, and the CDR3 follows TCRdb's listing. This chain connects TRBV28 to TRBJ1-5. CDR1 and CDR2 (germline): MDHEN, SYDVKM. The CDR3 is made up of 24 amino acids, end residues included. The CDR3 here is CASSPGDSAVYFCASSFVAGPQHF.

The chain uses TRBV3-1 and TRBJ2-7, with TRBD1 matching 8 bases. From germline, CDR1 is LGHDT and CDR2 YNNKEL (reference sequence). This CDR3 is built from 14 residues. Germline trimming cut 4 bases from V and 7 bases from J; bases unmatched to any gene: 9. The CDR3, as DNA: TGTGCCAGCAGCCTCCTCACCACAGGGGGGGAGCAGTACTTC. It is translated as CASSLLTTGGEQYF.

This sequence joins TRBV30 and TRBJ1-1; D uncertain. V lost 2 bases, J lost 1 base, and 8 bases lay in between. CDR3 length equals 13 residues. Germline V gives CDR1 GTSNPN, CDR2 SVGIG (reference sequence). The CDR3 nucleotides read TGTGCCTGGAGTAGACAAGAGAACACTGAAGCTTTCTTT. It is translated as CAWSRQENTEAFF.

This chain joins TRBV5-1 and TRBJ2-1, with TRBD1 matching 8 bases. The CDR3 contains 13 residues. Per the germline V gene, CDR1 is SGHRS and CDR2 is YFSETQ. With V trimmed by 4 bases and J by 6 bases, 3 bases remained unmatched. CDR3 nucleotide sequence: TGCGCCAGCAGCGCGGACAGGGCCAATGAGCAGTTCTTC. Its protein is CASSADRANEQFF.

The chain employs TRBV11-2 and TRBJ1-2, with 10 nucleotides matching TRBD1. Germline values: CDR1 SGHAT, CDR2 FQNNGV. The CDR3 sequence is 15 residues long. V lost 2 bases, J lost 8 bases, and 8 bases stayed unmatched. As DNA, the CDR3 is TGTGCCAGCAGCTTAATCCGGGACAGGGGTGGAGGCTACACCTTC. It translates to CASSLIRDRGGGYTF.

Only a few counts were recorded for this clonotype. This rearrangement joins TRBV5-1 to TRBJ2-1; 9 nucleotides agree with TRBD1. The V and J ends lost 6 bases and 6 bases, in that order; junction bases with no gene match: 10. Per the germline V gene, CDR1 is SGHRS and CDR2 is YFSETQ. The CDR3 covers 15 residues. CDR3 residues: CASKAGTGTFNEQFF. CDR3 in DNA: TGCGCCAGCAAGGCCGGGACAGGGACTTTCAATGAGCAGTTCTTC.

The V gene is TRBV29-1, the J gene TRBJ2-7; D remains ambiguous. V lost 4 bases to trimming and J lost 1 base, with 5 bases between them. Germline V lookup: CDR1 SQVTM, CDR2 ANQGSEA. The CDR3 consists of 11 residues. Here the CDR3 DNA reads TGCAGCGTTGTAGGGTCCTACGAGCAGTACTTC. Its translation is CSVVGSYEQYF.

CDR3 DNA: TGTGCCAGCAGCGGTGGACTAGCGGGAGACCGCTACTACAATGAGCAGTTCTTC. Encoded protein: CASSGGLAGDRYYNEQFF. V is TRBV5-6 and J is TRBJ2-1; 13 bases align to TRBD2. V lost 4 bases to trimming and J lost 3 bases; unmatched junction nucleotides: 10. Germline CDR1 and CDR2: SGHDT and YYEEEE. The CDR3 contains 18 residues.

In this sample, this clonotype turned up many times. This chain links TRBV20-1 with TRBJ2-2, with D perhaps matching TRBD1 or TRBD2 (5 bases each). Germline V gives CDR1 DFQATT, CDR2 SNEGSKA (reference sequence). This CDR3 has 15 amino acids. The V gene lost 3 bases and the J gene lost 4 bases, with 15 bases spanning the gap. The CDR3 nucleotides are TGCAGTGCTAGGGGGGTGCTTGGAGGCACCGGGGAGCTGTTTTTT. It is translated as CSARGVLGGTGELFF.

There are a few counts of this clonotype. CDR3 sequence (DNA): TGTGCCAGCAGCTTAGCTAGCGCGAACCGGGGGGAGCTGTTTTTT. Protein: CASSLASANRGELFF. J is TRBJ2-2 and V is TRBV5-4; TRBD2 is a possible D gene (6 bases). The germline CDR1 and CDR2 sequences are SGHNT and YYREEE (reference sequence). This CDR3 region has 15 residues. The V and J ends lost 2 bases and 8 bases respectively, with 16 bases between them.

This clonotype appeared a few times. The chain couples TRBV27 to TRBJ1-5; the D is unclear. This CDR3 has 15 amino acids. Germline CDR1 is MNHEY and CDR2 is SMNVEV (reference sequence). V lost 7 bases and J lost 0, with 13 bases in between. The CDR3 DNA is TGTGCCAGCACGGCCAAGTTCTATAGCAATCAGCCCCAGCATTTT. Translation: CASTAKFYSNQPQHF.

This clonotype turned up a few times. The V call is TRBV5-5, the J call TRBJ2-7, with D unresolved. Trimming took 2 bases from V and 2 from J, leaving 8 bases between them. The CDR3 totals 13 residues. CDR1 is SGHKS, CDR2 YYEKEE, per germline (reference sequence). Written as DNA, the CDR3 is TGTGCCAGCAGCTTTAGCATTGCCTACGAGCAGTACTTC. It codes for CASSFSIAYEQYF.

In this sample, this clonotype turned up many times. The chain combines TRBV10-3 with TRBJ1-2, with TRBD1 as a possible D gene (5 bases). The CDR3 loop spans 13 amino acids. CDR1 ENHRY and CDR2 SYGVKD come from the germline V gene. Trimming pared 7 bases from V and 3 bases from J, leaving 12 bases between. In DNA, the CDR3 is TGTGCCATCAATCGAGACAGAGACTATGGCTACACCTTC. Translating gives CAINRDRDYGYTF.

This clonotype appeared a few times. The rearrangement joins TRBV12-3 or TRBV12-4 to TRBJ1-3; the match to TRBD1 covers 8 bases. The CDR3 spans 13 residues. Losses at the gene ends were 3 bases for V and 6 bases for J; bases not matched to a gene: 1. The CDR3 DNA follows: TGTGCCAGCAGTTTGGGACAGGCAAACACCATATATTTT. It is translated as CASSLGQANTIYF.

With respect to this clonotype: Mismatch with germline at one junction end may stem from a read error. The J gene is TRBJ2-2, the V gene TRBV5-1, with 7 bases identical to TRBD2. Germline V gene lookup returns CDR1 SGHRS and CDR2 YFSETQ. This CDR3 contains 16 residues. CDR3: CASSLAASGNTGELFF. The CDR3 bases are TGCGCTAGCAGCTTGGCGGCTAGCGGGAACACCGGGGAGCTGTTTTTT.

This clonotype has more than one count but fewer than ten. The CDR3 bases are TGTGCCAGCAGTCTTATGGGGGCTCTAAACTATGGCTACACCTTC. Translated, it gives CASSLMGALNYGYTF. The rearrangement joins TRBV27 to TRBJ1-2, with D possibly being TRBD1 (6 bases). CDR1 MNHEY and CDR2 SMNVEV come from the germline V gene (reference sequence). The germline V and J ends were trimmed by 5 bases and 2 bases, with 15 bases remaining between them. The CDR3 is 15 amino acids.

This clonotype was observed many times. V gene TRBV7-3 combines with J gene TRBJ2-3, with TRBD2 matching over 11 bases. Trimming at V came to 0 bases and at J to 0 bases, leaving 5 bases not matched to a gene. The CDR3 runs to 18 residues. Per germline, CDR1 SGHTA and CDR2 FQGTGA. The CDR3 spells CASSLTGTSGTSTDTQYF. The CDR3 coding sequence is TGTGCCAGCAGCTTAACCGGGACTAGCGGAACTAGCACAGATACGCAGTATTTT.

The gene calls are TRBV6-5 and TRBJ2-1, with 8 bases that match TRBD2. The germline V gene has CDR1 MNHEY and CDR2 SVGAGI. V was clipped by 6 bases and J by 9 bases; unmatched bases: 10. CDR3 length: 14 residues. The CDR3 DNA is TGTGCCAGCAGGGCGGGACTAGGCTTTACTGAGCAGTTCTTC. Amino acids: CASRAGLGFTEQFF.

In its sample, this clonotype was seen many times. This rearrangement joins TRBV20-1 to TRBJ1-1; 8 bases are shared with TRBD1. Germline trimming cut 8 bases from V and 9 bases from J; bases unmatched to any gene: 11. Germline V lookup: CDR1 DFQATT, CDR2 SNEGSKA (reference sequence). This CDR3 spans 12 amino acids. As DNA, the CDR3 is TGCAGTACACTCGACAGGGGACACAAAGCTTTCTTT. It encodes CSTLDRGHKAFF.

The table lists this clonotype with many counts. The rearrangement joins TRBV27 to TRBJ1-2, with D hard to call. The CDR3 covers 17 residues. The ends were cut back, 5 bases at V and 4 bases at J, with 23 bases in the middle. The germline V gene encodes CDR1 MNHEY and CDR2 SMNVEV (reference sequence). The DNA for the CDR3 is TGTGCCAGCAGTCCCCTGAGACGGCGAACCCAACTCTATGGCTACACCTTC. As protein: CASSPLRRRTQLYGYTF.

V and J are TRBV3-1 and TRBJ2-2, with D unclear. The CDR3 spans 14 residues. CDR1 and CDR2 (germline): LGHDT, YNNKEL (reference sequence). V was clipped by 3 bases and J by 5 bases, with 10 bases between them. In DNA form, the CDR3 reads TGTGCCAGCAGCCAGACGGCATCAACCGGGGAGCTGTTTTTT. It is translated as CASSQTASTGELFF.

The chain employs TRBV5-1 and TRBJ2-1; 8 bases agree with TRBD2. The CDR3 is made up of 15 amino acids. Trimming removed 0 bases from V and 9 bases from J; junction bases left unmatched: 8. Germline V gives CDR1 SGHRS, CDR2 YFSETQ. The CDR3 region is CASSLDLTSVSEQFF. DNA for the CDR3: TGCGCCAGCAGCTTGGACTTGACTAGCGTTAGTGAGCAGTTCTTC.

The V call is TRBV6-5, the J call TRBJ1-1; a possible D gene is TRBD1 (5 bases). Between the trimmed V and J ends, which lost 6 bases and 3 bases, there was a span of 8 bases. There are 12 residues in the CDR3. CDR1 is MNHEY, CDR2 SVGAGI, per germline. CDR3 sequence (DNA): TGTGCCAGCAGAACGACAGACACTGAAGCTTTCTTT. Translation gives CASRTTDTEAFF.

The rearrangement links TRBV5-1 to TRBJ2-1; the match to TRBD2 covers 9 bases. The V gene's germline CDR1 is SGHRS and CDR2 YFSETQ. V was pared by 4 bases and J by 0 bases, with 8 bases of the junction left unmatched. This CDR3 spans 17 amino acids. This CDR3 is CASSLTFSGSSYNEQFF. For the CDR3, the DNA is TGCGCCAGCAGCCTGACATTTAGCGGGAGCTCCTACAATGAGCAGTTCTTC. The whole variable domain, remainder taken from reference TRBV5-1 and TRBJ2-1, is KAGVTQTPRYLIKTRGQQVTLSCSPISGHRSVSWYQQTPGQGLQFLFEYFSETQRNKGNFPGRFSGRQFSNSRSEMNVSTLELGDSALYLCASSLTFSGSSYNEQFFGPGTRLTVL.